This TCR beta chain comes out of a study of radiotherapy plus CTLA-4 blockade in lung cancer. The germline V and J ends were trimmed by 6 bases and 3 bases, with 7 bases remaining between them. The length of the CDR3 is 12 residues. Germline-derived CDR1 and CDR2 are KGHSH and LQKENI. Using immunoSEQ multiplex PCR, the repertoire was profiled, and TCRdb retains in-frame clones only, with some absent. The sample records 35,000 to 45,000 clones, 65% to 75% being singletons. There are a few counts of this clone. Focal radiation with ipilimumab CTLA-4 blockade was given to patients with chemo-refractory metastatic non-small-cell lung cancer.

V is TRBV18 and J is TRBJ2-3; D might be TRBD1 (5 bases). Specimen: peripheral blood, collected from a patient treated with radiotherapy plus ipilimumab. The sequence was obtained from a human donor with non-small cell lung cancer who had a partial response to radiotherapy plus ipilimumab. CDR3 residues: CASSSGTDTQYF. CDR3 in DNA: TGTGCCAGCTCGTCAGGGACAGATACGCAGTATTTT.